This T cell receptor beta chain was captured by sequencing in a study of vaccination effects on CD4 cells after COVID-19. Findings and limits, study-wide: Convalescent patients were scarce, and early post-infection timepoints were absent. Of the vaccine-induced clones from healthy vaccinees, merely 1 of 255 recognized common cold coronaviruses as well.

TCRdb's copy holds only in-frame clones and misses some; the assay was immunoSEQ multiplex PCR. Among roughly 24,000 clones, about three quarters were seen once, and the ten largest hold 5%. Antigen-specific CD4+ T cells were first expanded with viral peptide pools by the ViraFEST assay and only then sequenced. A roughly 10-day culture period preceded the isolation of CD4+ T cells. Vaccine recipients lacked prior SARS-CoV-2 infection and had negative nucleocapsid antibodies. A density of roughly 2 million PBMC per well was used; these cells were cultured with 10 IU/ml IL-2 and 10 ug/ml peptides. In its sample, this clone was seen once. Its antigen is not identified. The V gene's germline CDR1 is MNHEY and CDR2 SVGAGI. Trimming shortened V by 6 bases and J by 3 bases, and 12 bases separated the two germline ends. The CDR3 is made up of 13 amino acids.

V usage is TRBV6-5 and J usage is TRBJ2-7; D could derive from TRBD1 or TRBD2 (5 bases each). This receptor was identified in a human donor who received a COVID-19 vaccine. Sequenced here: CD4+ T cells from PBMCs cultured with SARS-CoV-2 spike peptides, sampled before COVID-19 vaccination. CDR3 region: CASSQGPLYEQYF. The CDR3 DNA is TGTGCCAGCAGCCAGGGACCTCTCTACGAGCAGTACTTC.